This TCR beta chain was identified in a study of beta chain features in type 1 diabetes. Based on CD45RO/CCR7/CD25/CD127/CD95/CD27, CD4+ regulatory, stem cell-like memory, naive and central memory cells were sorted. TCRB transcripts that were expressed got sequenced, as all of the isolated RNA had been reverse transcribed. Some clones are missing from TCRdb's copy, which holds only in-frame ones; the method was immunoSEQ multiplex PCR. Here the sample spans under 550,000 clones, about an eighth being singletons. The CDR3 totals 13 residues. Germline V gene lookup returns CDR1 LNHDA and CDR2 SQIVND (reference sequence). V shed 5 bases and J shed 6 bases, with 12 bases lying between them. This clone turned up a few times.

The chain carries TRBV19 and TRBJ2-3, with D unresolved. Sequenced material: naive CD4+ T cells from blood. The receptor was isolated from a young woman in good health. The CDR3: CASSARHRDTQYF. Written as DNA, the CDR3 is TGTGCCAGTAGTGCCCGACACCGGGATACGCAGTATTTT.